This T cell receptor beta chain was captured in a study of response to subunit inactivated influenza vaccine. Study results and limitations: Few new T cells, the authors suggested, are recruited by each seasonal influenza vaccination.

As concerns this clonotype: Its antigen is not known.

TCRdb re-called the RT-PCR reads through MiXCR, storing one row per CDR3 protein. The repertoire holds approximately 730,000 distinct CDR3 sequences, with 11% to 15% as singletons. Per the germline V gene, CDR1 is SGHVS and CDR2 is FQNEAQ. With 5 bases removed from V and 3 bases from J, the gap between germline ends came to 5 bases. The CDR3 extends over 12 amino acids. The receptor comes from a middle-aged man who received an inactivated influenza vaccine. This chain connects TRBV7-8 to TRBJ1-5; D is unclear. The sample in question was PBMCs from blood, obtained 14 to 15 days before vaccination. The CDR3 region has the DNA TGTGCCAGCAGCGCACTCAATCAGCCCCAGCATTTT. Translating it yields CASSALNQPQHF.